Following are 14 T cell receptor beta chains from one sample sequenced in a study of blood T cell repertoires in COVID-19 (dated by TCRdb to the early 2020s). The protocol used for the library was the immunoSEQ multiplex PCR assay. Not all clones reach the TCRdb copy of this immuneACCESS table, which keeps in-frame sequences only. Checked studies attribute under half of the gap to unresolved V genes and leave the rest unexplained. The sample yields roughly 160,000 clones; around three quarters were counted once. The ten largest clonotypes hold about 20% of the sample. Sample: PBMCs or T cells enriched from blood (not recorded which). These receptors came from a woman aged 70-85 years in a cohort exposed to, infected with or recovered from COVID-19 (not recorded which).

The DNA of the CDR3 is TGTGCCAGTGGCGAGACTAGCGCGCAAGAGACCCAGTACTTC. Residues: CASGETSAQETQYF. This sequence joins TRBV19 and TRBJ2-5, with 8 bases matching TRBD2. Germline V gene sequence: CDR1 LNHDA, CDR2 SQIVND (reference sequence). V was pared by 8 bases and J by 2 bases, with 7 bases of the junction left unmatched. The CDR3 is 14 residues long.

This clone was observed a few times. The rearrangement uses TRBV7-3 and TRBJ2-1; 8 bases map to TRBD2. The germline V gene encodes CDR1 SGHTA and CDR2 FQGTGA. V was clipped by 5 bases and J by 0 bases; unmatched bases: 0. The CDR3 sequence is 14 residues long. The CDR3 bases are TGTGCCAGCAGCCGGGGGGGCTCCTACAATGAGCAGTTCTTC. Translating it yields CASSRGGSYNEQFF.

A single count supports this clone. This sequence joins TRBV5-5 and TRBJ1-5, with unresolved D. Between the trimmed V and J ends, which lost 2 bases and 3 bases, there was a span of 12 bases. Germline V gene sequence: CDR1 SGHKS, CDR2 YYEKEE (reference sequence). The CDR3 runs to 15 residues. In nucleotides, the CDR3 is TGTGCCAGCAGCTTCGGGTCTAACCTCAATCAGCCCCAGCATTTT. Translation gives CASSFGSNLNQPQHF. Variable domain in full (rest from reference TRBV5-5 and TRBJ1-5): DAGVTQSPTHLIKTRGQQVTLRCSPISGHKSVSWYQQVLGQGPQFIFQYYEKEERGRGNFPDRFSARQFPNYSSELNVNALLLGDSALYLCASSFGSNLNQPQHFGDGTRLSIL.

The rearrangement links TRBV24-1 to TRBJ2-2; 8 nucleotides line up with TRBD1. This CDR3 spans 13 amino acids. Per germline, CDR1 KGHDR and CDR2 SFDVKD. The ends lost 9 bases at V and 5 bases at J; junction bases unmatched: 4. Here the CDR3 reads CATGGQGTGELFF. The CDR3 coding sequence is TGTGCCACCGGAGGACAGGGAACCGGGGAGCTGTTTTTT.

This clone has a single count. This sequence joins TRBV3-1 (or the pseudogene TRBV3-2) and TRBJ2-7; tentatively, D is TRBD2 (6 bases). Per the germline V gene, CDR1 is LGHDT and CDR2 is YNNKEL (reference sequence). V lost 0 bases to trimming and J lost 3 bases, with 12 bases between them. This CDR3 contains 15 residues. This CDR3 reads CASSQEGGANYEQYF. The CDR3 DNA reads TGTGCCAGCAGCCAAGAGGGAGGTGCAAACTACGAGCAGTACTTC.

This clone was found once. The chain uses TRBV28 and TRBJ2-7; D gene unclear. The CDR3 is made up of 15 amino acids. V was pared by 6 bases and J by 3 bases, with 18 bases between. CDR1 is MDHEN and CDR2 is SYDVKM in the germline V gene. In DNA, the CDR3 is TGTGCCAGCAGCCTCCTCAGACGAACGGGCTACGAGCAGTACTTC. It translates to CASSLLRRTGYEQYF.

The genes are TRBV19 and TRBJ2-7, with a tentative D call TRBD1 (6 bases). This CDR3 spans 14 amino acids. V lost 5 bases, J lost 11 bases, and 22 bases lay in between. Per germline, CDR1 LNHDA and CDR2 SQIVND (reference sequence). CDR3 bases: TGTGCCAGTAGTTCCTCCGGGACACTCACCCCTGAGTACTTC. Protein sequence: CASSSSGTLTPEYF.

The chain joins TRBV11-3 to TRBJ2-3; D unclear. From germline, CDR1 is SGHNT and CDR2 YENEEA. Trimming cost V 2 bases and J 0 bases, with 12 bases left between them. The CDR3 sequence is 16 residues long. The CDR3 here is CASSLIRVSSTDTQYF. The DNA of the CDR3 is TGTGCCAGCAGCTTAATCCGGGTTTCTAGCACAGATACGCAGTATTTT. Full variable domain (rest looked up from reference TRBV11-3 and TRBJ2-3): EAGVVQSPRYKIIEKKQPVAFWCNPISGHNTLYWYLQNLGQGPELLIRYENEEAVDDSQLPKDRFSAERLKGVDSTLKIQPAELGDSAVYLCASSLIRVSSTDTQYFGPGTRLTVL.

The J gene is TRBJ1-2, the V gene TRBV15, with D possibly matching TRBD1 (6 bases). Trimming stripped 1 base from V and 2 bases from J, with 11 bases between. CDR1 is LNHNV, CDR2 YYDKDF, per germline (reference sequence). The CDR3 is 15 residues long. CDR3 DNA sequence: TGTGCCACCAGCAGAGTGGGGGACAAGAACTATGGCTACACCTTC. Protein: CATSRVGDKNYGYTF.

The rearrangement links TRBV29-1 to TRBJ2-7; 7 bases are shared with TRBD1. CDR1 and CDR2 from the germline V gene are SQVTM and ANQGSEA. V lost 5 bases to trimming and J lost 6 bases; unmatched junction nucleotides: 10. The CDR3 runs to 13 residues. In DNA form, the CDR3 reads TGCAGCGTTCGGACAGGCGACTGGGGCGAGCAGTACTTC. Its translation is CSVRTGDWGEQYF.

CDR3 in DNA: TGTGCCAGCAGGGCTGCCGGAGTAACTAATGAAAAACTGTTTTTT. Its translation: CASRAAGVTNEKLFF. V gene TRBV6-5 combines with J gene TRBJ1-4, with no clear D. Trimming pared 6 bases from V and 1 base from J, leaving 12 bases between. The germline V gene encodes CDR1 MNHEY and CDR2 SVGAGI. The CDR3 runs 15 residues.

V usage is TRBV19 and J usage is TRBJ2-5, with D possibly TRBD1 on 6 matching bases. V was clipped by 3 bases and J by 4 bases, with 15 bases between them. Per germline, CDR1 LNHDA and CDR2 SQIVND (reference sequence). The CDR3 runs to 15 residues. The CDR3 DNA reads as TGTGCCAGTAGTATCTCTGTAGGCAGGGGAGAGACCCAGTACTTC. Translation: CASSISVGRGETQYF.

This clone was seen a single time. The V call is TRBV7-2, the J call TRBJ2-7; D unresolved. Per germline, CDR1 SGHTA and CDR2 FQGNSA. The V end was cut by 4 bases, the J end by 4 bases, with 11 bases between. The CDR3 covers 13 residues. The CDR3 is CASSSVQQYEQYF. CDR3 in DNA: TGTGCCAGCAGCTCCGTACAGCAGTACGAGCAGTACTTC.

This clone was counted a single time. For the CDR3, the DNA is TGTGCCAGCAGGGACAACCAAGAGACCCAGTACTTC. This gives the protein CASRDNQETQYF. The gene calls are TRBV2 and TRBJ2-5; TRBD1 might be the D (5 bases). The CDR3 spans 12 residues. Trimming pared 6 bases from V and 0 bases from J, leaving 5 bases between. Germline CDR1 reads SNHLY; CDR2 reads FYNNEI.